This TCR beta chain was sequenced during a study of blood T cells in healthy people across ages. A note on this clonotype: Its antigen is undetermined.

The V and J ends lost 2 bases and 10 bases respectively, with 18 bases between them. Germline CDR1 is DFQATT and CDR2 is SNEGSKA (reference sequence). This CDR3 region has 14 residues. Each donor had approximately 10 milliliters of peripheral blood drawn. Per sample, at least 6 micrograms of total RNA were extracted. A second PCR of roughly 7 to 11 cycles used a sample-barcoded 5' primer and a J-beta primer mix. TCRdb re-analysed the 5' RACE reads in MiXCR, keeping a single row per CDR3 protein. In the table there are about 680,000 distinct CDR3 sequences, around 48% of which are singletons. Findings and limits, study-wide: Using unsorted PBMCs precluded a conclusive naive versus antigen-experienced comparison.

The rearrangement joins TRBV20-1 to TRBJ2-1; D is perhaps TRBD2 (6 bases). The source is a woman aged 55-70 years in good health. Sequencing input: blood. As DNA, the CDR3 is TGCAGTGCTAGACATGCCGGAGGGAGATACGAGCAGTTCTTC. Protein: CSARHAGGRYEQFF.